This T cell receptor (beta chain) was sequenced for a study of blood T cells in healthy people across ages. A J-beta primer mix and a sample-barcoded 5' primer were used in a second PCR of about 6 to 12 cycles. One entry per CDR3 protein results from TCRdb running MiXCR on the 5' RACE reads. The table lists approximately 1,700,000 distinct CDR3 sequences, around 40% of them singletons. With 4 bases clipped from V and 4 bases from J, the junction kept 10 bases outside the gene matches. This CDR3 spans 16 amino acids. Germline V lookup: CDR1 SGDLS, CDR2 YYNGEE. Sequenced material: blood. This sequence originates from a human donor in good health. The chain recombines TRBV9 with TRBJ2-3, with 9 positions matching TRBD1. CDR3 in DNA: TGTGCCAGCAGCTCGCGGGACAGGGCTTACCCAGATACGCAGTATTTT. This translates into CASSSRDRAYPDTQYF.